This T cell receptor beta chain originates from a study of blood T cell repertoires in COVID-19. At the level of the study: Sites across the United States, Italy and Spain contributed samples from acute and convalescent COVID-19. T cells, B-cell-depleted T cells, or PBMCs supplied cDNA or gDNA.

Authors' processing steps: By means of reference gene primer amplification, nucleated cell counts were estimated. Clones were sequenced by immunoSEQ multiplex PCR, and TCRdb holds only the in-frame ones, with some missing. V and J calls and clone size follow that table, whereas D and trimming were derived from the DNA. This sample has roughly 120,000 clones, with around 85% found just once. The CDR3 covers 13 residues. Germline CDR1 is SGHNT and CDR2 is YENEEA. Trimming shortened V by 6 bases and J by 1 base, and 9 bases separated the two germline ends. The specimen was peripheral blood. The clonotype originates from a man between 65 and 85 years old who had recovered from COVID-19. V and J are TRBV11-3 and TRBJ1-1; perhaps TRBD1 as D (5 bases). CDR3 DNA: TGTGCCAGCAGTTTCCAGGGGAACACTGAAGCTTTCTTT. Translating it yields CASSFQGNTEAFF.